This T cell receptor (beta chain) was documented in a study of T cell responses to AZD1222 COVID-19 vaccine. A few counts support this clone. Its antigen is still unknown. The repertoire was sequenced with immunoSEQ multiplex PCR; TCRdb's copy has only in-frame clones and lacks some. The data contain 45,000 to 55,000 clones, approximately 80% of them singletons. Study-wide points: Nearly half of spike-specific TCRs reportedly target unmutated variant regions. Baseline seropositivity occurred in only a handful of AZD1222 recipients.

This clonotype originated in an adult in good health. The material sequenced was peripheral blood, taken on day 0 of MenACWY control vaccination.

Written as DNA, the CDR3 is TGTGCCATCAGTCGAGACTACGAGCAGTACTTC. Amino acid sequence: CAISRDYEQYF. The V and J genes are TRBV10-3 and TRBJ2-7; D uncertain. V gave up 5 bases and J gave up 3 bases, with 5 bases separating them. The CDR3 contains 11 residues. From germline, CDR1 is ENHRY and CDR2 SYGVKD.